The present T cell receptor beta chain was sequenced within a study of regulatory T cells in long-lasting Graves disease. In germline, CDR1 is LGHDT, CDR2 YNNKEL (reference sequence). After removal of 3 bases from V and 7 bases from J, the junction contained 2 bases not matched to a gene. The CDR3 totals 13 residues. This clonotype was detected ten times or more. Time point denoted: newly diagnosed GD, antithyroid drugs for less than 3 months. Scientists built the TCR library using RNA that was extracted from PBMCs. Patients were enrolled at an endocrinology department in Xi'an, China. Assembly of TCR beta libraries relied on iRepertoire HTBI primers together with Arm-PCR of CDR3 regions. MiXCR, run by TCRdb on the multiplex PCR reads, gives a single entry per CDR3 protein. Of over 500,000 distinct CDR3 sequences detected, 15% to 20% appear once; the ten largest clones hold around a sixth. The sample was also reused in another study, on T cells in Graves' hyperthyroidism and ophthalmopathy. That work states: A lack of ophthalmopathy progression within 18 months defined stable Graves' hyperthyroidism. The study left out patients who had uncontrolled infection, other autoimmune disease, pregnancy or lactation.

The J gene is TRBJ2-1, the V gene TRBV3-1; 8 bases align to TRBD2. Here the sequenced sample was peripheral blood mononuclear cells (PBMCs), taken at new diagnosis, from a patient treated with antithyroid drugs. This receptor was obtained from a woman aged 25 to 45 with Graves disease. CDR3 sequence: CASSHPGGNEQFF. In nucleotides, the CDR3 is TGTGCCAGCAGCCACCCGGGGGGGAATGAGCAGTTCTTC.